This T cell receptor (beta chain) was found in a study of T cell changes during pregnancy in multiple sclerosis. Regarding this clone: An end of the junction does not agree with germline; a read error may underlie this.

The protocol was immunoSEQ multiplex PCR, while the TCRdb copy is restricted to in-frame clones and leaves out a portion. The data show about 42,000 clones, with more than 90% seen just once and about 0.5% held by the top ten. This CDR3 spans 13 amino acids. CDR1 is GTSNPN and CDR2 is SVGIG in the germline V gene (reference sequence). Specimen: CD4+ T cells from peripheral blood mononuclear cells, collected in the second trimester of pregnancy. The chain recombines TRBV30 with TRBJ2-1; 7 nucleotides align to TRBD2. The clonotype was recovered from a female donor in good health, enrolled as a control in a pregnancy study. DNA for the CDR3: TGTGCCTGGAGTGTAAGTTTCCTAGCGGATACGATCTTC. Protein product: CAWSVSFLADTIF.